This T cell receptor beta chain is from a study of blood T cell repertoires in COVID-19. About the study: The United States, Italy and Spain supplied acute and convalescent COVID-19 samples. Sources were T cells, B-cell-depleted T cells, or PBMCs; the material itself was cDNA or gDNA.

Assay used: immunoSEQ multiplex PCR; TCRdb lists only in-frame clones, some missing. Here the sample spans 69,000 or so clones, almost 90% being singletons. The V gene end was trimmed by 2 bases and the J gene end by 3 bases; junction bases not matched to a gene: 4. This CDR3 comprises 15 residues. Germline V gene data show CDR1 as SGHNT and CDR2 as YYREEE (reference sequence). The sequenced sample was peripheral blood. The chain employs TRBV5-4 and TRBJ2-3; TRBD1 agrees at 9 bases. The clonotype was recovered from a middle-aged man with acute or convalescent COVID-19. CDR3 coding DNA: TGTGCCAGCAGCTTAACAGGGGGCAAAACAGATACGCAGTATTTT. This sequence encodes CASSLTGGKTDTQYF.